These 8 T cell receptor beta chains were sequenced from one sample in a study of blood T cell repertoires in COVID-19. Assay: immunoSEQ multiplex PCR; the TCRdb copy retains only in-frame clones and omits some. This table holds around 47,000 clones, about 83% found once. The specimen sequenced was peripheral blood. Receptors originate from a man aged 40-49 years with COVID-19, enrolled during active disease.

As DNA, the CDR3 is TGTGCCATCAGTGGACAGGGAGGAAACACCATATATTTT. It encodes CAISGQGGNTIYF. V usage is TRBV10-3 and J usage is TRBJ1-3; 7 bases are shared with TRBD1. CDR1 and CDR2 from the germline V gene are ENHRY and SYGVKD. With V trimmed by 4 bases and J by 4 bases, 1 base remained unmatched. The CDR3 runs 13 residues.

The V call is TRBV29-1, the J call TRBJ2-3; tentative D call: TRBD1 (6 bases). Germline lookup yields CDR1 SQVTM and CDR2 ANQGSEA. V was shortened by 5 bases and J by 2 bases, with 14 bases between the two germline ends. This CDR3 contains 14 residues. This chain's CDR3 is CSVPGHLLTDTQYF. CDR3 in DNA: TGCAGCGTTCCGGGACACCTACTCACAGATACGCAGTATTTT.

V gene TRBV10-2 combines with J gene TRBJ1-5, with no clear D. The CDR3 covers 15 residues. Per germline, CDR1 WSHSY and CDR2 SAAADI. The V gene lost 4 bases and the J gene lost 5 bases, with 15 bases spanning the gap. The CDR3 nucleotides are TGCGCCAGCAGTGCGCCCGGGAGCTTTGATCAGCCCCAGCATTTT. Protein: CASSAPGSFDQPQHF.

The rearrangement links TRBV6-5 to TRBJ1-1, with 7 positions matching TRBD1. The CDR3 has 13 amino acids. CDR1 is MNHEY, CDR2 SVGAGI, per germline. Trimming took 10 bases from V and 5 from J; bases not matched to a gene: 10. DNA of the CDR3: TGTGCCACTAATCACAGGGGTACAACTGAAGCTTTCTTT. Translation: CATNHRGTTEAFF.

The V call is TRBV2, the J call TRBJ2-1, with no clear D. CDR1 is SNHLY, CDR2 FYNNEI, per germline. The CDR3 runs 11 residues. Trimming removed 4 bases from V and 9 bases from J, with 7 bases in between. Here the CDR3 DNA reads TGTGCCAGCAGTGCCCCGGGTGAGCAGTTCTTC. Amino acid sequence: CASSAPGEQFF.

The V and J genes are TRBV2 and TRBJ2-7, with 7 positions matching TRBD2. The CDR3 extends over 15 amino acids. The trim removed 6 bases at V and 3 bases at J, leaving 11 bases unmatched. CDR1 SNHLY and CDR2 FYNNEI come from the germline V gene. The CDR3 DNA sequence: TGTGCCAGCAGAGCACCCGGACTAGGTCTCTACGAGCAGTACTTC. Its translation is CASRAPGLGLYEQYF.

A few counts support this clone. The rearrangement links TRBV2 to TRBJ2-7, with a weak D call TRBD1 (5 bases). CDR3 size: 16 residues. In germline, CDR1 is SNHLY, CDR2 FYNNEI. Trimming removed 6 bases from V and 5 bases from J, with 23 bases in between. In nucleotides, the CDR3 is TGTGCCAGCAGGAGCCCCGGCCAGGGAAAGGGAAACGAGCAGTACTTC. Residues: CASRSPGQGKGNEQYF. The complete variable domain, with remaining parts taken from reference TRBV2 and TRBJ2-7, reads EPEVTQTPSHQVTQMGQEVILRCVPISNHLYFYWYRQILGQKVEFLVSFYNNEISEKSEIFDDQFSVERPDGSNFTLKIRSTKLEDSAMYFCASRSPGQGKGNEQYFGPGTRLTVT.

The chain has TRBV5-1 and TRBJ2-3; D gene unclear. This CDR3 is built from 15 residues. From germline, CDR1 is SGHRS and CDR2 YFSETQ. V lost 0 bases and J lost 4, with 12 bases in between. CDR3 in amino acids: CASSLGSRAADTQYF. CDR3 nucleotide sequence: TGCGCCAGCAGCTTGGGCTCCCGCGCGGCAGATACGCAGTATTTT. Using reference TRBV5-1 and TRBJ2-3 for the parts outside the CDR3, the full variable domain is KAGVTQTPRYLIKTRGQQVTLSCSPISGHRSVSWYQQTPGQGLQFLFEYFSETQRNKGNFPGRFSGRQFSNSRSEMNVSTLELGDSALYLCASSLGSRAADTQYFGPGTRLTVL.